This T cell receptor beta chain was sequenced for a study of T cells after yellow fever vaccination. This clonotype was seen only once. Its antigen remains unknown. By 5'RACE template switching, TCR cDNA was produced, with a universal primer site and UMIs added in the process. MiXCR, run by TCRdb on the 5' RACE reads, gives a single entry per CDR3 protein. The sample contains hundreds of thousands of distinct CDR3 sequences, 13% of which appear only once. General observations from the study: High-abundance clonotypes from the bulk population could contaminate FACS-sorted repertoires.

The input for sequencing was PBMCs, taken on the day of the yellow fever booster vaccination. This receptor was obtained from a man aged 25 to 40 who received the YFV17D yellow fever vaccine.

CDR3 DNA: TGCAGTGCTAGAACTAGCGGGAGGGATTACGAGCAGTACTTC. Translation: CSARTSGRDYEQYF. V and J are TRBV20-1 and TRBJ2-7; the match to TRBD2 covers 13 bases. From germline, CDR1 is DFQATT and CDR2 SNEGSKA (reference sequence). The CDR3 runs 14 residues. V dropped 2 bases and J dropped 4; count of bases not matched to a gene: 2.